The entry below gives a single TCR beta chain sequence along with its context. Assay: immunoSEQ multiplex PCR; the TCRdb copy retains only in-frame clones and omits some. In the table there are around 210,000 clones, around three quarters of which are singletons. The CDR3 has 19 residues. Germline V gene data show CDR1 as LGHDT and CDR2 as YNNKEL (reference sequence). Trimming removed 5 bases from V and 0 bases from J, with 20 bases in between. This specimen belongs to a study of blood T cell repertoires in COVID-19. Study-wide background: Sample material is recorded as cDNA or gDNA derived from T cells, B-cell-depleted T cells, or PBMCs.

Source material: peripheral blood. This chain joins TRBV3-1 (or the pseudogene TRBV3-2) and TRBJ2-6; D remains ambiguous. This TCR was sampled from a woman between 65 and 79 years old with acute or convalescent COVID-19. The CDR3 reads CASSSRLQLSYSGANVLTF. CDR3 nucleotides: TGTGCCAGCAGCTCGCGACTCCAACTCTCTTACTCTGGGGCCAACGTCCTGACTTTC.